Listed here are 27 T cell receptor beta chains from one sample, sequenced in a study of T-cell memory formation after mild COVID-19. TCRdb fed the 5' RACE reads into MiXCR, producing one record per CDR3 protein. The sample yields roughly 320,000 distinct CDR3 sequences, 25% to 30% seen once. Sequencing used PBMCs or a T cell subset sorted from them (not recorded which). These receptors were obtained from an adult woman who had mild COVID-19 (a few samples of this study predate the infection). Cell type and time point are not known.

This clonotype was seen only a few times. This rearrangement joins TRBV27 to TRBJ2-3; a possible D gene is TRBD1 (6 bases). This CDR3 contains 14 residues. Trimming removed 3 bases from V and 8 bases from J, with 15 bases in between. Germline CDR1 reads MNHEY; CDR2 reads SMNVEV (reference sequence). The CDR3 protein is CASSFQGPDSTQYF. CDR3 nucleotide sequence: TGTGCCAGCAGTTTCCAGGGGCCAGATAGTACGCAGTATTTT.

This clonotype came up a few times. The DNA for the CDR3 is TGTGCCAGCAGTAACCCCCCCAGGGACAGACTGAACACTGAAGCTTTCTTT. Translated: CASSNPPRDRLNTEAFF. V gene TRBV28 combines with J gene TRBJ1-1; 7 bases match TRBD1. CDR3 length: 17 amino acids. The germline V gene encodes CDR1 MDHEN and CDR2 SYDVKM. V was clipped by 5 bases and J by 0 bases; unmatched bases: 12.

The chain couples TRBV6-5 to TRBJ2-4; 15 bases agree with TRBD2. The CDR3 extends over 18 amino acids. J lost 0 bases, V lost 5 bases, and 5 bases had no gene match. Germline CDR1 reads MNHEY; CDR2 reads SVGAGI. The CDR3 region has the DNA TGTGCCAGCAGTAAGGGACTAGCGGGGGGACTAGCCAAAAACATTCAGTACTTC. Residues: CASSKGLAGGLAKNIQYF.

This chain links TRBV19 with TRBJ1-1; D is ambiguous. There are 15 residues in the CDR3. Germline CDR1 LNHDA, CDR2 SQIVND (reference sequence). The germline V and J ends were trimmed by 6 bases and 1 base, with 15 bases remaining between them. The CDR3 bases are TGTGCCAGTAGCCGAGATCACCTATGGAACACTGAAGCTTTCTTT. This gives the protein CASSRDHLWNTEAFF.

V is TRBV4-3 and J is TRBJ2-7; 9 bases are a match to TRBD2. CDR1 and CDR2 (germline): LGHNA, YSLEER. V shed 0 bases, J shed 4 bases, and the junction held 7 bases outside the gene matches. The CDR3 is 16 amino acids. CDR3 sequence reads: CASSQDGREGLYEQYF. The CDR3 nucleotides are TGCGCCAGCAGCCAAGACGGGCGGGAGGGCCTGTACGAGCAGTACTTC.

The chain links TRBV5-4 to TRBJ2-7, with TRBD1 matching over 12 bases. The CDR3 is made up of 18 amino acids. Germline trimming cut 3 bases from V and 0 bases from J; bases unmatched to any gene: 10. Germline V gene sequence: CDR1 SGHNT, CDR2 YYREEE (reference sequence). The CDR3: CASSSAGTGGLPSYEQYF. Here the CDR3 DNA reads TGTGCCAGCAGCTCTGCGGGGACAGGGGGCCTCCCCTCCTACGAGCAGTACTTC.

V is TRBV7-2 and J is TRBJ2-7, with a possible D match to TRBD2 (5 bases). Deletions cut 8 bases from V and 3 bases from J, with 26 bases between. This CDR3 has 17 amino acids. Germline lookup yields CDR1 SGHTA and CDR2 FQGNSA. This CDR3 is CASLIGLAGSICYEQYF. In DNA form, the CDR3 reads TGTGCCAGCCTTATTGGTCTGGCGGGCTCTATCTGCTACGAGCAGTACTTC.

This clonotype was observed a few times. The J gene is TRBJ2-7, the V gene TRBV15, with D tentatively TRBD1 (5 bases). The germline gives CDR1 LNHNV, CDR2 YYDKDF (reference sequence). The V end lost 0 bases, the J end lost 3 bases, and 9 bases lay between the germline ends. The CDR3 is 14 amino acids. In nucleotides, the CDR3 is TGTGCCACCAGCAGAGATCTGGGGCACTACGAGCAGTACTTC. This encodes CATSRDLGHYEQYF.

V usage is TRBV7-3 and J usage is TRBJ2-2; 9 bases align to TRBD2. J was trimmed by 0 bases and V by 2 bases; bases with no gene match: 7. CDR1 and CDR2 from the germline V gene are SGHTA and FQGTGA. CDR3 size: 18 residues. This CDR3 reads CASSLLAGPPTNTGELFF. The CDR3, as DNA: TGTGCCAGCAGCTTACTAGCGGGACCCCCCACGAACACCGGGGAGCTGTTTTTT.

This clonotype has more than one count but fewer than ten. The CDR3 reads CASTTGVYGYTF. The DNA of the CDR3 is TGCGCCAGCACTACGGGGGTCTATGGCTACACCTTC. The chain couples TRBV10-2 to TRBJ1-2, with D perhaps matching TRBD1 (5 bases). The CDR3 runs to 12 residues. The V end was cut by 7 bases, the J end by 4 bases, with 10 bases between. CDR1 is WSHSY, CDR2 SAAADI, per germline.

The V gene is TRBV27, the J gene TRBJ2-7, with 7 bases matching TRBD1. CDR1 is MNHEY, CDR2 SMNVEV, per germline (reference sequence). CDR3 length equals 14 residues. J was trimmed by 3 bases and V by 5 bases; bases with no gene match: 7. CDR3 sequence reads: CASSPRGFNYEQYF. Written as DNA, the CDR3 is TGTGCCAGCAGTCCCAGGGGGTTCAACTACGAGCAGTACTTC.

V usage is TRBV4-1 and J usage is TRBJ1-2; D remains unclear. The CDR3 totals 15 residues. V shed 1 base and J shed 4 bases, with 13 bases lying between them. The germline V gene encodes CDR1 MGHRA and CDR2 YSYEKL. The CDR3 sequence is CASSQAGATSYGYTF. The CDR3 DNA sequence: TGCGCCAGCAGCCAAGCGGGCGCCACAAGCTATGGCTACACCTTC.

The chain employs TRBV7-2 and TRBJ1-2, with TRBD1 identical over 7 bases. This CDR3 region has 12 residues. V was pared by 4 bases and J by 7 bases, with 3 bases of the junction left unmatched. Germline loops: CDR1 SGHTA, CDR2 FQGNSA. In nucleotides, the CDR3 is TGTGCCAGCAGCTCTTACAGGGGTGGCTACACCTTC. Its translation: CASSSYRGGYTF.

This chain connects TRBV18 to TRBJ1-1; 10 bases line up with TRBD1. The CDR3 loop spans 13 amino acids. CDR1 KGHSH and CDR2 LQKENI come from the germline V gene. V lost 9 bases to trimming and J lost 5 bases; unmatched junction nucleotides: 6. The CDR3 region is CASWGQGSTEAFF. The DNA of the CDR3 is TGTGCCAGTTGGGGACAGGGGAGTACTGAAGCTTTCTTT.

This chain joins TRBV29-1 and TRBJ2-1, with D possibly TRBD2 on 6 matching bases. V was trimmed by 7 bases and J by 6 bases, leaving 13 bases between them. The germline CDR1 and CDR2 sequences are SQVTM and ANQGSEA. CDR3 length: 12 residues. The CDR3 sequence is CSGGTAPNEQFF. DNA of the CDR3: TGCAGCGGCGGGACGGCCCCCAATGAGCAGTTCTTC.

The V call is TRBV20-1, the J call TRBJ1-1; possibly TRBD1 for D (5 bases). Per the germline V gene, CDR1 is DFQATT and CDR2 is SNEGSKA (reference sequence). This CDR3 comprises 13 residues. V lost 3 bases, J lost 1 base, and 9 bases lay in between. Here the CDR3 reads CSASAGWNTEAFF. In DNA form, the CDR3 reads TGCAGTGCTAGTGCAGGGTGGAACACTGAAGCTTTCTTT.

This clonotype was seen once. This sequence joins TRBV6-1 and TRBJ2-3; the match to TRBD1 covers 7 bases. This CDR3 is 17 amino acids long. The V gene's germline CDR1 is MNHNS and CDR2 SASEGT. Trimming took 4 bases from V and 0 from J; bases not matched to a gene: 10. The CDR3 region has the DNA TGTGCCAGCAGTGTGAACCTTCAGGGGGTCAGCACAGATACGCAGTATTTT. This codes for CASSVNLQGVSTDTQYF.

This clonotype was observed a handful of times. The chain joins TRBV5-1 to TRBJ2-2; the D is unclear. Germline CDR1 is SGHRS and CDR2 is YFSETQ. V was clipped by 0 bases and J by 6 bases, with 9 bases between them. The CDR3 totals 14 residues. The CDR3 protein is CASSLAVGSGELFF. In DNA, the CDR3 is TGCGCCAGCAGCTTGGCCGTCGGGTCCGGGGAGCTGTTTTTT.

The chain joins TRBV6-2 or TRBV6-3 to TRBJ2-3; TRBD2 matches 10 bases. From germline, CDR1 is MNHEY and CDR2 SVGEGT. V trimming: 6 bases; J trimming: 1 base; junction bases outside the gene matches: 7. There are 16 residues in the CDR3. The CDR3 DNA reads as TGTGCCAGCAGCGGGACAGGACTAGCGGGCACAGATACGCAGTATTTT. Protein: CASSGTGLAGTDTQYF.

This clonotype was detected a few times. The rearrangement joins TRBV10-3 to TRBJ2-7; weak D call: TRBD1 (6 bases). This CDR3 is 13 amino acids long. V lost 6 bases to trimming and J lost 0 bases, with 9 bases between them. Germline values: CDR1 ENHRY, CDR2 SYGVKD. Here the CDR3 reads CAIRLDSSYEQYF. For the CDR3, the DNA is TGTGCCATCAGGTTGGACAGCTCCTACGAGCAGTACTTC.

CDR3 nucleotides: TGTGCCAGCAGTTCTTGGATGGTCCAGTACTTC. Its translation: CASSSWMVQYF. This sequence joins TRBV12-3 or TRBV12-4 and TRBJ2-5; no clear D. The germline V and J ends were trimmed by 4 bases and 10 bases, with 10 bases remaining between them. The CDR3 has 11 residues.

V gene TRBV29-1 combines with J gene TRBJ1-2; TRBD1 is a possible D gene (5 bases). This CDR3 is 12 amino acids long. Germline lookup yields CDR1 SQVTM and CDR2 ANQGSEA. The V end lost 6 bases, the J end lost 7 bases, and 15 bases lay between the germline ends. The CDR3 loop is CSVFRQGGGYTF. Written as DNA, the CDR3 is TGCAGCGTCTTTCGGCAGGGTGGTGGCTACACCTTC. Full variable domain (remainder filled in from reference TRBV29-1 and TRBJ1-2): SAVISQKPSRDICQRGTSLTIQCQVDSQVTMMFWYRQQPGQSLTLIATANQGSEATYESGFVIDKFPISRPNLTFSTLTVSNMSPEDSSIYLCSVFRQGGGYTFGSGTRLTVV.

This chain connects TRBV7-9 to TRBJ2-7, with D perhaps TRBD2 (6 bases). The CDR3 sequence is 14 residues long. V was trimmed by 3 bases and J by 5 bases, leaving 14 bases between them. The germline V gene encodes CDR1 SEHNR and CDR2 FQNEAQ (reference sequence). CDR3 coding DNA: TGTGCCAGCAGCTTCGGGGGACCCACCCACGAGCAGTACTTC. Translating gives CASSFGGPTHEQYF. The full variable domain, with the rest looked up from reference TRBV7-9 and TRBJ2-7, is DTGVSQNPRHKITKRGQNVTFRCDPISEHNRLYWYRQTLGQGPEFLTYFQNEAQLEKSRLLSDRFSAERPKGSFSTLEIQRTEQGDSAMYLCASSFGGPTHEQYFGPGTRLTVT.

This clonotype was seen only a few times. The CDR3 spells CASSLAGQGVYEQYF. The CDR3 DNA follows: TGCGCCAGCAGCTTGGCGGGACAGGGGGTCTACGAGCAGTACTTC. The chain employs TRBV5-1 and TRBJ2-7, with TRBD1 identical over 11 bases. The CDR3 covers 15 residues. V dropped 0 bases and J dropped 3; count of bases not matched to a gene: 2. CDR1 is SGHRS and CDR2 is YFSETQ in the germline V gene.

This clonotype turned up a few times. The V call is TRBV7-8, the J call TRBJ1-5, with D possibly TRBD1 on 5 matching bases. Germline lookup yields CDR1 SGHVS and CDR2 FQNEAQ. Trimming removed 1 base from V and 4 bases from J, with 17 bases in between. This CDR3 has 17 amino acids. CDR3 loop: CASSLESGTQANQPQHF. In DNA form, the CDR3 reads TGTGCCAGCAGCTTAGAGTCAGGGACTCAAGCTAATCAGCCCCAGCATTTT.

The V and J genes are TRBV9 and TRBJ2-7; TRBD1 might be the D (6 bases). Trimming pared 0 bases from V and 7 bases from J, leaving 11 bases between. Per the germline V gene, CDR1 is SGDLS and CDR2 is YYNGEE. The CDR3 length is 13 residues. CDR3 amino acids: CASSVGPTGEQYF. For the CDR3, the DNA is TGTGCCAGCAGCGTAGGCCCCACAGGGGAGCAGTACTTC.

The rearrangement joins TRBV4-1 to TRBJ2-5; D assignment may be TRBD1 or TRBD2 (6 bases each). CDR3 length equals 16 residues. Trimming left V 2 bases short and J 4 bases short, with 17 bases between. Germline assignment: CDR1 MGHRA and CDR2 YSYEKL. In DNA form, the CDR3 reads TGCGCCAGCAGCCAAAAGGGGGGCCTGCGGGTAGAGACCCAGTACTTC. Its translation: CASSQKGGLRVETQYF.